Presented here are 29 T cell receptor beta chains from one specimen sequenced in a study of blood T cell repertoires in COVID-19. Libraries were prepared by immunoSEQ multiplex PCR; TCRdb keeps only in-frame clonotypes and omits some of them. The sample yields 30,000 to 40,000 clones, approximately 85% seen once. Material for sequencing was peripheral blood. All receptors derive from a man aged 70-80 years with acute or convalescent COVID-19.

V gene TRBV3-1 (or the pseudogene TRBV3-2) combines with J gene TRBJ1-1; a weak D match, TRBD1 (6 bases). V lost 3 bases to trimming and J lost 2 bases, with 10 bases between them. This CDR3 is 14 amino acids long. Germline CDR1 LGHDT, CDR2 YNNKEL (reference sequence). The CDR3 bases are TGTGCCAGCAGCCACGAGACAGGTAACACTGAAGCTTTCTTT. As protein: CASSHETGNTEAFF.

This sequence joins TRBV7-9 and TRBJ2-7; 11 nucleotides match TRBD1. The CDR3 runs 14 residues. The germline gives CDR1 SEHNR, CDR2 FQNEAQ (reference sequence). Losses at the gene ends were 4 bases for V and 4 bases for J; bases not matched to a gene: 3. The CDR3 nucleotides are TGTGCCAGCAGCTCAGGACAGGGGGCTTACGAGCAGTACTTC. Translation gives CASSSGQGAYEQYF.

J is TRBJ2-7 and V is TRBV7-2; D unresolved. V was shortened by 5 bases and J by 0 bases, with 8 bases between the two germline ends. The CDR3 is made up of 13 amino acids. Germline CDR1 SGHTA, CDR2 FQGNSA. The CDR3 sequence: CASSVQVSYEQYF. In DNA, the CDR3 is TGTGCCAGCAGCGTCCAGGTCTCCTACGAGCAGTACTTC.

This clone was observed a few times. The chain uses TRBV15 and TRBJ2-7; D is perhaps TRBD1 (6 bases). V shed 0 bases and J shed 4 bases, with 10 bases lying between them. The length of the CDR3 is 14 residues. The V gene's germline CDR1 is LNHNV and CDR2 YYDKDF (reference sequence). CDR3 in amino acids: CATSRDQGWYEQYF. DNA of the CDR3: TGTGCCACCAGCAGAGATCAGGGGTGGTACGAGCAGTACTTC.

This clone was observed a few times. This chain links TRBV21-1 with TRBJ1-1; the listed D gene, TRBD1, was not tested against the DNA. TRBV21-1 is labeled a pseudogene. The CDR3 runs to 18 residues. In DNA form, the CDR3 reads TGTGCCAGCAGCAAACGGGGACACCGATCCCCCCTGAACACTGAAGCTTTCTTT. Translating it yields CASSKRGHRSPLNTEAFF.

V and J are TRBV25-1 and TRBJ2-3, with 8 nucleotides matching TRBD2. The CDR3 is made up of 13 amino acids. Per germline, CDR1 MGHDK and CDR2 SYGVNS. V lost 8 bases to trimming and J lost 3 bases; unmatched junction nucleotides: 4. For the CDR3, the DNA is TGTGCCAGCGAGGGACTAGATACAGATACGCAGTATTTT. Amino acid sequence: CASEGLDTDTQYF.

The chain combines TRBV5-1 with TRBJ2-1, with a possible D match to TRBD1 (6 bases). The CDR3 is made up of 15 amino acids. The V gene's germline CDR1 is SGHRS and CDR2 YFSETQ. The V gene lost 6 bases and the J gene lost 1 base, with 14 bases spanning the gap. CDR3 in amino acids: CASTYIGGSYNEQFF. CDR3 sequence (DNA): TGCGCCAGCACCTACATAGGGGGTTCCTACAATGAGCAGTTCTTC. The full variable domain, with the rest looked up from reference TRBV5-1 and TRBJ2-1, is KAGVTQTPRYLIKTRGQQVTLSCSPISGHRSVSWYQQTPGQGLQFLFEYFSETQRNKGNFPGRFSGRQFSNSRSEMNVSTLELGDSALYLCASTYIGGSYNEQFFGPGTRLTVL.

In this sample, this clone turned up once. The J gene is TRBJ2-2, the V gene TRBV18, with 7 bases that match TRBD1. The V segment lost 3 bases and the J segment 5 bases; nucleotides outside the gene matches: 6. Germline values: CDR1 KGHSH, CDR2 LQKENI. The CDR3 spans 15 residues. The CDR3 region has the DNA TGTGCCAGCTCACCGCGACAGGGTGGGACCGGGGAGCTGTTTTTT. Protein product: CASSPRQGGTGELFF.

J is TRBJ2-1 and V is TRBV28; 16 positions match TRBD2. V was clipped by 6 bases and J by 10 bases; unmatched bases: 6. The CDR3 extends over 15 amino acids. The germline gives CDR1 MDHEN, CDR2 SYDVKM. CDR3: CASSPGLAGGREQFF. CDR3 sequence (DNA): TGTGCCAGCAGCCCGGGACTAGCGGGAGGGAGGGAGCAGTTCTTC.

The J gene is TRBJ2-7, the V gene TRBV28; 7 bases match TRBD2. Germline trimming cut 8 bases from V and 2 bases from J; bases unmatched to any gene: 3. CDR3 length: 12 amino acids. CDR1 MDHEN and CDR2 SYDVKM come from the germline V gene. CDR3 DNA: TGTGCCAGCCGGGAGGCGCCCTACGAGCAGTACTTC. Amino acid sequence: CASREAPYEQYF.

This clone was observed once. The V and J genes are TRBV4-3 and TRBJ2-3; the match to TRBD2 covers 9 bases. V was clipped by 4 bases and J by 4 bases; unmatched bases: 9. Looked up from germline, CDR1 is LGHNA and CDR2 is YSLEER. The CDR3 loop spans 16 amino acids. This CDR3 is CASSPGGGRAPDTQYF. For the CDR3, the DNA is TGCGCCAGCAGCCCAGGCGGCGGGAGGGCCCCAGATACGCAGTATTTT.

The chain has TRBV5-4 and TRBJ1-4; TRBD1 matches at 8 bases. The germline V gene encodes CDR1 SGHNT and CDR2 YYREEE (reference sequence). With V trimmed by 4 bases and J by 8 bases, 7 bases remained unmatched. This CDR3 region has 14 residues. In DNA form, the CDR3 reads TGTGCCAGCAGCACGGACAGGGTGGGGGAAAAACTGTTTTTT. Amino acids: CASSTDRVGEKLFF.

The V call is TRBV2, the J call TRBJ2-7; a possible D gene is TRBD2 (6 bases). The CDR3 is made up of 14 amino acids. V lost 7 bases, J lost 7 bases, and 20 bases lay in between. Germline loops: CDR1 SNHLY, CDR2 FYNNEI. The CDR3 DNA sequence: TGTGCCAGCAACCCAGGTCCGGGGGAGAGGGAGCAGTACTTC. This translates into CASNPGPGEREQYF.

The genes are TRBV5-1 and TRBJ2-5; TRBD1 aligns across 12 bases. The ends lost 4 bases at V and 4 bases at J; junction bases unmatched: 14. Per the germline V gene, CDR1 is SGHRS and CDR2 is YFSETQ. This CDR3 has 18 residues. CDR3 coding DNA: TGCGCCAGCAGCGTGGCCCTCGGGACAGGGGGCTTTTCAGAGACCCAGTACTTC. It codes for CASSVALGTGGFSETQYF. Complete variable domain (other parts from reference TRBV5-1 and TRBJ2-5): KAGVTQTPRYLIKTRGQQVTLSCSPISGHRSVSWYQQTPGQGLQFLFEYFSETQRNKGNFPGRFSGRQFSNSRSEMNVSTLELGDSALYLCASSVALGTGGFSETQYFGPGTRLLVL.

This sequence joins TRBV4-2 and TRBJ2-2, with D possibly being TRBD2 (6 bases). This CDR3 is built from 16 residues. Germline CDR1 reads LGHNA; CDR2 reads YNFKEQ. V lost 1 base to trimming and J lost 1 base, with 10 bases between them. CDR3 region: CASSQVPAGNTGELFF. The CDR3 nucleotides are TGTGCCAGCAGCCAAGTACCAGCGGGGAACACCGGGGAGCTGTTTTTT.

This clone showed up just a few times. The gene calls are TRBV9 and TRBJ1-6, with D perhaps matching TRBD1 (5 bases). Trimming stripped 4 bases from V and 10 bases from J, with 15 bases between. CDR3 size: 14 residues. The germline V gene encodes CDR1 SGDLS and CDR2 YYNGEE. The CDR3 coding sequence is TGTGCCAGCAGCCCCGGCGGCGGGGGGTCACCCCTCCACTTT. Translation gives CASSPGGGGSPLHF.

This chain joins TRBV6-1 and TRBJ2-1; possible D gene TRBD1, 6 bases. Germline assignment: CDR1 MNHNS and CDR2 SASEGT. CDR3 size: 13 residues. V lost 2 bases and J 7 bases, leaving 9 bases between the germline ends. The CDR3 sequence is CASSERGSNEQFF. CDR3 sequence (DNA): TGTGCCAGCAGTGAAAGGGGGAGTAATGAGCAGTTCTTC.

The CDR3 is CAISERGSYNSPLHF. DNA for the CDR3: TGTGCCATCAGTGAAAGGGGCTCCTATAATTCACCCCTCCACTTT. The genes are TRBV10-3 and TRBJ1-6, with D perhaps TRBD1 (5 bases). The V end lost 3 bases, the J end lost 0 bases, and 6 bases lay between the germline ends. The length of the CDR3 is 15 residues. Germline-derived CDR1 and CDR2 are ENHRY and SYGVKD.

The rearrangement uses TRBV14 and TRBJ2-1; 9 bases are shared with TRBD2. V shed 4 bases, J shed 6 bases, and the junction held 4 bases outside the gene matches. The germline CDR1 and CDR2 sequences are SGHDN and FVKESK. This CDR3 spans 14 amino acids. CDR3 region: CASSLSGSSNEQFF. In DNA, the CDR3 is TGTGCCAGCAGCCTTAGCGGGAGTAGCAATGAGCAGTTCTTC.

This chain links TRBV9 with TRBJ1-2, with 7 bases lining up with TRBD1. The CDR3 loop spans 12 amino acids. The V gene end was trimmed by 4 bases and the J gene end by 8 bases; junction bases not matched to a gene: 5. The germline CDR1 and CDR2 sequences are SGDLS and YYNGEE. In DNA, the CDR3 is TGTGCCAGCAGCAGATCGACAGGGGGCTACACCTTC. This sequence encodes CASSRSTGGYTF.

The gene calls are TRBV18 and TRBJ2-1, with a weak D call TRBD2 (5 bases). CDR1 KGHSH and CDR2 LQKENI come from the germline V gene. V gave up 7 bases and J gave up 5 bases, with 18 bases separating them. This CDR3 has 15 amino acids. For the CDR3, the DNA is TGTGCCAGCTGCCCCCCCTCTAGCCAAGACAATGAGCAGTTCTTC. Its translation is CASCPPSSQDNEQFF. The full variable domain, completed using reference TRBV18 and TRBJ2-1, is NAGVMQNPRHLVRRRGQEARLRCSPMKGHSHVYWYRQLPEEGLKFMVYLQKENIIDESGMPKERFSAEFPKEGPSILRIQQVVRGDSAAYFCASCPPSSQDNEQFFGPGTRLTVL.

A single count supports this clone. V and J are TRBV7-9 and TRBJ1-2; D remains unclear. This CDR3 has 11 residues. Trimming pared 4 bases from V and 4 bases from J, leaving 4 bases between. Germline V gene data show CDR1 as SEHNR and CDR2 as FQNEAQ (reference sequence). CDR3 amino acids: CASSSGYGYTF. DNA for the CDR3: TGTGCCAGCAGCTCGGGCTATGGCTACACCTTC. Using reference TRBV7-9 and TRBJ1-2 for the parts outside the CDR3, the full variable domain is DTGVSQNPRHKITKRGQNVTFRCDPISEHNRLYWYRQTLGQGPEFLTYFQNEAQLEKSRLLSDRFSAERPKGSFSTLEIQRTEQGDSAMYLCASSSGYGYTFGSGTRLTVV.

Comments on this clone: The same CDR3 also results from other DNA sequences found in this sample. The V gene is TRBV15, the J gene TRBJ2-7; TRBD1 matches 10 bases. This CDR3 spans 14 amino acids. The J segment lost 2 bases and the V segment lost 3 bases, leaving 1 base of the junction unmatched. The V gene's germline CDR1 is LNHNV and CDR2 YYDKDF (reference sequence). The CDR3 nucleotides are TGTGCCACCAGCAGGACAGGGGGCACCTACGAGCAGTACTTC. This gives the protein CATSRTGGTYEQYF.

The chain joins TRBV15 to TRBJ1-3; D remains unclear. CDR1 and CDR2 from the germline V gene are LNHNV and YYDKDF (reference sequence). Trimming took 1 base from V and 1 from J, leaving 5 bases between them. The CDR3 runs to 14 residues. The CDR3 DNA reads as TGTGCCACCAGCAGAGGAGGGTCTGGAAACACCATATATTTT. Translation gives CATSRGGSGNTIYF.

The chain recombines TRBV24-1 with TRBJ1-3; no clear D gene. CDR3 length: 13 residues. CDR1 and CDR2 (germline): KGHDR, SFDVKD. Trimming removed 3 bases at V and 7 bases at J, with 9 bases between. The CDR3 here is CATSDPGRNTIYF. CDR3 nucleotide sequence: TGTGCCACCAGTGATCCAGGCCGTAACACCATATATTTT.

V gene TRBV6-5 combines with J gene TRBJ2-7; 7 nucleotides agree with TRBD1. Germline CDR1 and CDR2: MNHEY and SVGAGI. With V trimmed by 5 bases and J by 5 bases, 3 bases remained unmatched. The length of the CDR3 is 12 residues. For the CDR3, the DNA is TGTGCCAGCAGTAACAGGGGTCACGAGCAGTACTTC. This codes for CASSNRGHEQYF.

The sample holds one count of this clone. The V and J genes are TRBV5-1 and TRBJ2-7; 8 nucleotides match TRBD1. V shed 0 bases, J shed 3 bases, and the junction held 11 bases outside the gene matches. Germline CDR1 and CDR2: SGHRS and YFSETQ. CDR3 length equals 17 residues. In nucleotides, the CDR3 is TGCGCCAGCAGCTTGGGACAGGGGCACCTACGAGGCTACGAGCAGTACTTC. Its protein product is CASSLGQGHLRGYEQYF.

The chain links TRBV28 to TRBJ2-2, with D hard to call. V gave up 4 bases and J gave up 1 base, with 13 bases separating them. The CDR3 runs 16 residues. Per germline, CDR1 MDHEN and CDR2 SYDVKM. CDR3 coding DNA: TGTGCCAGCAGTTCTCCTTCTTCAGTGAACACCGGGGAGCTGTTTTTT. The encoded protein is CASSSPSSVNTGELFF.

This clone was seen once. The rearrangement joins TRBV5-4 to TRBJ1-5; weak D call: TRBD1 (5 bases). V shed 0 bases and J shed 2 bases, with 6 bases lying between them. This CDR3 region has 14 residues. Per the germline V gene, CDR1 is SGHNT and CDR2 is YYREEE (reference sequence). CDR3 residues: CASSLGGGNQPQHF. Here the CDR3 DNA reads TGTGCCAGCAGCTTGGGGGGGGGCAATCAGCCCCAGCATTTT.